This T cell receptor (beta chain) is from a study of cytomegalovirus exposure and HLA in healthy donors. Findings and limits, study-wide: Researchers counted around 160 TCR beta chains as cytomegalovirus-associated. In vitro work confirmed that three CMV-associated chains recognize CMV antigens.

The assay was immunoSEQ multiplex PCR, and TCRdb's table has in-frame clones only and misses some. The sample has roughly 230,000 clones, 90% seen once. The validation cohort, a group of more than 95 subjects, included the donors and was separate from the roughly 700-subject first cohort. This clone was picked up one time. Antigen unknown. The junction had 4 bases not matched to a gene; V was cut back by 4 bases and J by 5 bases. Looked up from germline, CDR1 is SGHRS and CDR2 is YFSETQ. The CDR3 runs 15 residues. Sequencing was done on a sample of PBMCs. The chain recombines TRBV5-1 with TRBJ2-2, with 11 bases lining up with TRBD2. The TCR sequence derives from a woman aged 30 to 39 in good health and CMV-seronegative. The CDR3 loop is CASSPTSGVTGELFF. DNA of the CDR3: TGCGCCAGCAGCCCGACTAGCGGGGTAACCGGGGAGCTGTTTTTT.